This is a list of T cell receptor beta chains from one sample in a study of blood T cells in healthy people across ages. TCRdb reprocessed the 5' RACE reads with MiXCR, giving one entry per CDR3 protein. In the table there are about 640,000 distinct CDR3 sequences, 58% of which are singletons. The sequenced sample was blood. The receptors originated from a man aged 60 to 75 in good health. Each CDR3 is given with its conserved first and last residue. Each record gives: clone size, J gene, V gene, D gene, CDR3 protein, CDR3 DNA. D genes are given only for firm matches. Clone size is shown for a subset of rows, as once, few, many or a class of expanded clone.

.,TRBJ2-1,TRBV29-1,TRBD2,CRPKARPAGGLGDEQFF,TGCAGACCCAAGGCCCGCCCAGCGGGGGGGTTGGGAGATGAGCAGTTCTTC
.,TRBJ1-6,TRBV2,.,CASSEAQGGNSPLHF,TGTGCCAGCAGTGAAGCGCAAGGGGGTAATTCACCCCTCCACTTT
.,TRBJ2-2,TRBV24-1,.,CATSDPGLRGGTGELFF,TGTGCCACCAGTGATCCCGGCCTTAGGGGCGGCACCGGGGAGCTGTTTTTT
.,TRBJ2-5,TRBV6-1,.,CATSGPRQETQYF,TGTGCCACTTCGGGCCCACGTCAAGAGACCCAGTACTTC
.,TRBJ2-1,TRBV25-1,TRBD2,CASTQGGSYNEQFF,TGTGCCAGCACCCAGGGAGGGTCCTACAATGAGCAGTTCTTC
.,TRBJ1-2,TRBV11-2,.,CASSRTLQGADGYTF,TGTGCCAGCAGCCGAACCCTCCAAGGCGCGGATGGCTACACCTTC
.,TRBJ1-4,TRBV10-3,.,CAISAHSTNEKLFF,TGTGCCATCAGTGCCCACTCAACTAATGAAAAACTGTTTTTT
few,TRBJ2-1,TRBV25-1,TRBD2,CASSESGAGGREQFF,TGTGCCAGCAGTGAATCGGGAGCGGGGGGCCGCGAGCAGTTCTTC
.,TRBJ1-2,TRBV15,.,CATSRREPSRNNYGYTF,TGTGCCACCAGCAGACGAGAGCCTTCCAGGAATAACTATGGCTACACCTTC
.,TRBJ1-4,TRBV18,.,CASSPGTDQLFF,TGTGCCAGCTCACCTGGGACGGACCAACTGTTTTTT
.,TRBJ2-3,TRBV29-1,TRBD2,CSVEVPDRGGGDTQYF,TGCAGCGTTGAAGTTCCTGATCGCGGGGGAGGAGATACGCAGTATTTT
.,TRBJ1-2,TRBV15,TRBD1,CATSRDPQGSYGYTF,TGTGCCACCAGCAGAGATCCACAGGGGTCCTATGGCTACACCTTC
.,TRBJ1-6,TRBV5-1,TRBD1,CASSLGTVYNSPLHF,TGCGCCAGCAGCCTCGGGACAGTCTATAATTCACCCCTCCACTTT
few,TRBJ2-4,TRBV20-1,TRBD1,CSAEGQGAGNIQYF,TGCAGTGCCGAGGGACAGGGGGCTGGGAACATTCAGTACTTC
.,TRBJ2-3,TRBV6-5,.,CASAMTVTDTQYF,TGTGCCAGCGCCATGACAGTAACAGATACGCAGTATTTT
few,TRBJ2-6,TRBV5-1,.,CASGEGTGGANVLTF,TGCGCCAGCGGTGAGGGGACTGGCGGGGCCAACGTCCTGACTTTC
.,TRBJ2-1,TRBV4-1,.,CASSPDWVSSYNEQFF,TGCGCCAGCAGCCCAGACTGGGTAAGCTCCTACAATGAGCAGTTCTTC
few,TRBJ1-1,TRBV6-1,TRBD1,CASRTGQNTEAFF,TGTGCCTCTCGGACAGGACAGAACACTGAAGCTTTCTTT